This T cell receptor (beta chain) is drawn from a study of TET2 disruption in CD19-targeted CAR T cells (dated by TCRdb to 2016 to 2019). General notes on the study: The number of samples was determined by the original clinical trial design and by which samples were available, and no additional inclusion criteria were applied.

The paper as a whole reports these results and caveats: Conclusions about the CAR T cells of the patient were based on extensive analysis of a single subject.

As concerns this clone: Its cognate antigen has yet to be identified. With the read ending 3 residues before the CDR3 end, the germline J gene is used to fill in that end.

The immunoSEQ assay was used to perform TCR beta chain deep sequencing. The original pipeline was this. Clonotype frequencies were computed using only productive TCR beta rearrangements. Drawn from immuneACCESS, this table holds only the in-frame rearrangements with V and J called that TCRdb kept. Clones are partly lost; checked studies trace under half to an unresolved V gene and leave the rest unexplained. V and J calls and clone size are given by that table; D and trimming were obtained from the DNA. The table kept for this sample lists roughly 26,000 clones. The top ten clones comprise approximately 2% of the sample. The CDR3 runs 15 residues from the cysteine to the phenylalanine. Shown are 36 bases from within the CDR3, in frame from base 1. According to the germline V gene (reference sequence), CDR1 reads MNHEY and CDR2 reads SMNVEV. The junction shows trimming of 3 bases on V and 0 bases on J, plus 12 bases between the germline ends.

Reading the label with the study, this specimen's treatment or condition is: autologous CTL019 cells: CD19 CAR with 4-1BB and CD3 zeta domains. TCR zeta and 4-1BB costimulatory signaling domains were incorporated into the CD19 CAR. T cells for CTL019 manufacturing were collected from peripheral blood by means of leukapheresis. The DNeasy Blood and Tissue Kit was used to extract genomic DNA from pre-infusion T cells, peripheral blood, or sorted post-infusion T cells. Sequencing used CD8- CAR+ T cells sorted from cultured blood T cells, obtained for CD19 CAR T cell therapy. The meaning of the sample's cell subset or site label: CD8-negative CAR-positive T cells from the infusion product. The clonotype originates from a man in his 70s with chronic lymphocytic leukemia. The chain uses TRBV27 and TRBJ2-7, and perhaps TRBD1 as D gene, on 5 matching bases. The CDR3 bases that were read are TGTGCCAGCAGTTTTTCTGGACAATTCTCCTACGAG. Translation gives CASSFSGQFSYE. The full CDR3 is CASSFSGQFSYEQYF.